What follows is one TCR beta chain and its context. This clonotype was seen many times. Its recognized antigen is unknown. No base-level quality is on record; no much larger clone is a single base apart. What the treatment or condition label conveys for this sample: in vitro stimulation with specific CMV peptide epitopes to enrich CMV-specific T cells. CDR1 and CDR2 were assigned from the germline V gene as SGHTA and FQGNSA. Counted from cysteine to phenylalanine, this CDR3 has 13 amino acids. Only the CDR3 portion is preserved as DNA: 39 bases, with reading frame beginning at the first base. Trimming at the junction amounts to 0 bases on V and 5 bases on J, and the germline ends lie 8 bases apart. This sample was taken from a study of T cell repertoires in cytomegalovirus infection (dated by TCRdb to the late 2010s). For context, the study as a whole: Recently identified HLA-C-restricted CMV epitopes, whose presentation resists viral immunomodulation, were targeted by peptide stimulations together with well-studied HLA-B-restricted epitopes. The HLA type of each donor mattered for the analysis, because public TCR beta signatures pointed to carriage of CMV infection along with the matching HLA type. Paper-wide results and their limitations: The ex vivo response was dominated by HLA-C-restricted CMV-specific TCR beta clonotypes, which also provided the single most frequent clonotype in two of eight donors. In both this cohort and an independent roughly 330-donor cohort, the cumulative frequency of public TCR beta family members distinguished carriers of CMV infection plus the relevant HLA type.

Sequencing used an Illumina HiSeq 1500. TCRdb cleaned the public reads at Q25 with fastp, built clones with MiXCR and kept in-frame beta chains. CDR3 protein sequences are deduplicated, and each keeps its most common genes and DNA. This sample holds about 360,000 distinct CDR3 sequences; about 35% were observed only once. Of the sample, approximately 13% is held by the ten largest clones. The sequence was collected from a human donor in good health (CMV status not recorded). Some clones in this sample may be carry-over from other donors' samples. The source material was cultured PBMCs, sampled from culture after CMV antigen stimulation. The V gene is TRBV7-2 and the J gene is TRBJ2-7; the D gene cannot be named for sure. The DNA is TGTGCCAGCAGCTTAGCTTCTAGGGACGAGCAGTACTTC. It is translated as CASSLASRDEQYF.